The 8 T cell receptor beta chains presented below share a single source sample, sequenced in a study of cytomegalovirus exposure and HLA in healthy donors. Assay used: immunoSEQ multiplex PCR; TCRdb lists only in-frame clones, some missing. The sample yields fewer than 150,000 clones, approximately 82% seen once. Sequencing was carried out using PBMCs. These receptors originate from a man aged 25 to 40 in good health and CMV-seropositive.

The chain couples TRBV25-1 to TRBJ1-1, with TRBD1 matching over 7 bases. CDR3 length: 13 amino acids. The ends lost 8 bases at V and 4 bases at J; junction bases unmatched: 7. CDR1 MGHDK and CDR2 SYGVNS come from the germline V gene. CDR3 sequence reads: CASGNTGVTEAFF. The CDR3, as DNA: TGTGCCAGCGGGAACACAGGGGTCACTGAAGCTTTCTTT.

The chain joins TRBV5-1 to TRBJ1-1; no clear D gene. The CDR3 is 13 amino acids. The ends were cut back, 1 base at V and 0 bases at J, with 4 bases in the middle. Germline V gene data show CDR1 as SGHRS and CDR2 as YFSETQ. The CDR3 spells CASSLRVNTEAFF. CDR3 in DNA: TGCGCCAGCAGCTTGCGAGTGAACACTGAAGCTTTCTTT. Supplemented by reference TRBV5-1 and TRBJ1-1, the full variable domain reads KAGVTQTPRYLIKTRGQQVTLSCSPISGHRSVSWYQQTPGQGLQFLFEYFSETQRNKGNFPGRFSGRQFSNSRSEMNVSTLELGDSALYLCASSLRVNTEAFFGQGTRLTVV.

The chain recombines TRBV5-8 with TRBJ1-5; tentatively, D is TRBD1 (5 bases). The CDR3 covers 14 residues. Trimming removed 3 bases at V and 9 bases at J, with 16 bases between. Germline V gene lookup returns CDR1 SGHTS and CDR2 YDEGEE. The CDR3 sequence is CASSSQRGAGPQHF. The CDR3 coding sequence is TGTGCCAGCAGCTCCCAAAGGGGCGCTGGGCCCCAGCATTTT. Full variable domain (rest looked up from reference TRBV5-8 and TRBJ1-5): EAGVTQSPTHLIKTRGQQATLRCSPISGHTSVYWYQQALGLGLQFLLWYDEGEERNRGNFPPRFSGRQFPNYSSELNVNALELEDSALYLCASSSQRGAGPQHFGDGTRLSIL.

This sequence joins TRBV25-1 and TRBJ2-7, with 8 positions matching TRBD1. The J segment lost 6 bases and the V segment lost 4 bases, leaving 5 bases of the junction unmatched. The CDR3 is 13 residues long. CDR1 is MGHDK and CDR2 is SYGVNS in the germline V gene. The CDR3 bases are TGTGCCAGCAGTGGCCCAGGGGGCGTCGAGCAGTACTTC. Residues: CASSGPGGVEQYF.

This clone was found a few times. V is TRBV7-2 and J is TRBJ1-2; perhaps TRBD1 as D (6 bases). Trimming left V 8 bases short and J 5 bases short, with 12 bases between. Germline CDR1 SGHTA, CDR2 FQGNSA. The CDR3 runs to 12 residues. CDR3 protein: CASSEGGYGYTF. The CDR3 coding sequence is TGTGCCAGCTCCGAAGGGGGATATGGCTACACCTTC.

The V and J genes are TRBV5-1 and TRBJ2-5, with 8 bases identical to TRBD1. The junction had 5 bases not matched to a gene; V was cut back by 5 bases and J by 5 bases. The CDR3 contains 13 residues. Germline V gene lookup returns CDR1 SGHRS and CDR2 YFSETQ. The CDR3 reads CASRDRVEETQYF. The DNA of the CDR3 is TGCGCCAGCAGGGACAGGGTTGAGGAGACCCAGTACTTC.

This clone was recorded once. CDR3 sequence: CASSPPGLAGGTDTQYF. CDR3 bases: TGTGCCAGCTCACCACCGGGACTAGCGGGGGGCACAGATACGCAGTATTTT. The genes are TRBV18 and TRBJ2-3; the match to TRBD2 covers 14 bases. V was clipped by 0 bases and J by 1 base; unmatched bases: 0. CDR3 size: 17 residues. Germline-derived CDR1 and CDR2 are KGHSH and LQKENI.

The chain uses TRBV19 and TRBJ1-5, with D perhaps matching TRBD1 (6 bases). The germline V and J ends were trimmed by 6 bases and 1 base, with 16 bases remaining between them. The CDR3 sequence is 16 residues long. Germline V gene lookup returns CDR1 LNHDA and CDR2 SQIVND (reference sequence). The CDR3 region is CASSPRGGRSNQPQHF. The CDR3 nucleotides are TGTGCCAGTAGCCCGAGGGGGGGTAGGAGCAATCAGCCCCAGCATTTT.